This T cell receptor (beta chain) was identified during a study of T cell changes during pregnancy in multiple sclerosis. The protocol was immunoSEQ multiplex PCR, while the TCRdb copy is restricted to in-frame clones and leaves out a portion. The sample yields tens of thousands of clones, about nine tenths seen once. The TCR sequence derives from a female donor with multiple sclerosis, enrolled in a pregnancy study. The sequencing used CD4+ T cells from peripheral blood mononuclear cells, collected in the first trimester of pregnancy.

DNA of the CDR3: TGTGCCAGCAGCTTGCCAGGCCCAGATACGCAGTATTTT. It specifies CASSLPGPDTQYF. The V call is TRBV5-4, the J call TRBJ2-3; no definite D call. Germline CDR1 and CDR2: SGHNT and YYREEE (reference sequence). The CDR3 spans 13 residues. V was pared by 1 base and J by 4 bases, with 7 bases between.